The T cell receptor (beta chain) described here comes from a study of shared clonotypes between healthy human individuals. Germline values: CDR1 SNHLY, CDR2 FYNNEI. With 6 bases clipped from V and 5 bases from J, the junction kept 9 bases outside the gene matches. There are 14 residues in the CDR3. The table lists this clone with a count of one. Authors' processing steps: Filtering differed, since immunoSEQ gave only junction sequences and no quality scores. Profiled with immunoSEQ multiplex PCR; TCRdb holds only in-frame clones, not every one. The DNA gave D and trimming, while V, J and clone size come from that table. The repertoire consists of roughly 2.2 million clones, with around 93% occurring once and the leading ten covering 0.37%.

The gene calls are TRBV2 and TRBJ2-7; TRBD2 agrees at 8 bases. The source is a man aged 18-30 years in good health. Some clones in this sample may be carry-over from other donors' samples. Sequenced input: naive CD4+ T cells from PBMCs. Subset of the sample: CD45RA+ positively selected. CDR3 region: CASRNQRESHEQYF. In nucleotides, the CDR3 is TGTGCCAGCAGAAACCAGCGGGAGTCCCACGAGCAGTACTTC.